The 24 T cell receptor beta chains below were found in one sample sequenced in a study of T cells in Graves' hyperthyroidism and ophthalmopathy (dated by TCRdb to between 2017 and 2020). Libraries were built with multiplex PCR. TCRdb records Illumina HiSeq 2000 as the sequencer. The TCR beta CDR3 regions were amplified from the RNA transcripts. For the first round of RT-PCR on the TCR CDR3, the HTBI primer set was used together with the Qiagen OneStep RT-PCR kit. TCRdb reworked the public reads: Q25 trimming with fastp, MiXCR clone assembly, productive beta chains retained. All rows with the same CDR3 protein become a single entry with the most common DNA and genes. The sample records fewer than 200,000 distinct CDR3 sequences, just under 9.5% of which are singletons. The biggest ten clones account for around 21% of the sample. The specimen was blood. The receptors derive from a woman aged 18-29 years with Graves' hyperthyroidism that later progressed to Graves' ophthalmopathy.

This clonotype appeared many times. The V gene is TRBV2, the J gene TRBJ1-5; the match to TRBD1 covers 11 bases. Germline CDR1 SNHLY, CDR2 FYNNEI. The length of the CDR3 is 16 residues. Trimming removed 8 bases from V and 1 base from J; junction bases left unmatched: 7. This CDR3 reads CASRGTGGSSNQPQHF. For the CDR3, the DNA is TGTGCCAGCCGAGGGACAGGGGGTTCAAGCAATCAGCCCCAGCATTTT.

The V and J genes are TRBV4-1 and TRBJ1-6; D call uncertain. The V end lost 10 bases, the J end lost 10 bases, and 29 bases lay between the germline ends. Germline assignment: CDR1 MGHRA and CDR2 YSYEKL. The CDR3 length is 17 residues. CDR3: CATQDRTEPARRSPLHF. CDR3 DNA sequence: TGCGCCACTCAGGATAGGACTGAGCCCGCCCGGCGATCACCCCTCCACTTT.

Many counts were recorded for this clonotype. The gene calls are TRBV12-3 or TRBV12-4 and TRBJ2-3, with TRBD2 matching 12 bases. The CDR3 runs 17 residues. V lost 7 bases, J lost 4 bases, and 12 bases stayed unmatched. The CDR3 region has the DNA TGTGCCAGCACCATGGGGGTTCTAGCGGGAGGGGCAGATACGCAGTATTTT. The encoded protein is CASTMGVLAGGADTQYF.

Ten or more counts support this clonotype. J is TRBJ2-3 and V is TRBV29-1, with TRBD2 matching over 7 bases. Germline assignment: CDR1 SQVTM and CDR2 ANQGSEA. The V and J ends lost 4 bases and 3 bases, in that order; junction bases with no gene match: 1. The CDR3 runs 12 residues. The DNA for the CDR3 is TGCAGCGTTGGACTAGCAACAGATACGCAGTATTTT. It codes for CSVGLATDTQYF.

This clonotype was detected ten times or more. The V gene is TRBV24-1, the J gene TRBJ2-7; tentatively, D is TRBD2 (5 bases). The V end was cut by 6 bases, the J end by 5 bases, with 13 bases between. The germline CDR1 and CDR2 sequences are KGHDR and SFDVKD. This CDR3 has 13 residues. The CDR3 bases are TGTGCCACCAGTTCGTCGGGATCCGACGAGCAGTACTTC. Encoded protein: CATSSSGSDEQYF.

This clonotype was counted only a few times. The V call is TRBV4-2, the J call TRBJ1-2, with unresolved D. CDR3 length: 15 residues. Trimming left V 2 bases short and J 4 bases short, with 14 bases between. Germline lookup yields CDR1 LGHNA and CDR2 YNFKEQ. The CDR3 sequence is CASSQMTGTSYGYTF. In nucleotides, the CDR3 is TGTGCCAGCAGCCAAATGACGGGAACGAGCTATGGCTACACCTTC.

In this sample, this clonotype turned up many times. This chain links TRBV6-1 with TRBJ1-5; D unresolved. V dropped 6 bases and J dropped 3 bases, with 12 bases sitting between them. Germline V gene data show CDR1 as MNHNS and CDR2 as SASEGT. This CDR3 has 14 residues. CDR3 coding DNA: TGTGCCAGCAGCCCCGACGAATTCAATCAGCCCCAGCATTTT. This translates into CASSPDEFNQPQHF.

In DNA, the CDR3 is TGCGCCAGCAGCCAAGATCTCGTCTGGAACTATGGCTACACCTTC. This gives the protein CASSQDLVWNYGYTF. V gene TRBV4-1 combines with J gene TRBJ1-2; D gene unclear. The CDR3 consists of 15 residues. CDR1 MGHRA and CDR2 YSYEKL come from the germline V gene. Trimming stripped 0 bases from V and 2 bases from J, with 10 bases between.

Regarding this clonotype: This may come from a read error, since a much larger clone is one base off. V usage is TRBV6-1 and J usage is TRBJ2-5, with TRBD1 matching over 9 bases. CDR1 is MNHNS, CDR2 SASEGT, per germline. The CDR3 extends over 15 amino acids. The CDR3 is CVSSEEDRGEETQYF. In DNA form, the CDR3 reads TGTGTCAGCAGTGAAGAGGACAGGGGAGAGGAGACCCAGTACTTC.

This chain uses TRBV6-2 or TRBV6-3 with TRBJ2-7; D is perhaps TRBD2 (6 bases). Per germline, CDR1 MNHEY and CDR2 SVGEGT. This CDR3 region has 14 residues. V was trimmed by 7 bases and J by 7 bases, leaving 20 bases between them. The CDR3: CASMEGPRTGEQYF. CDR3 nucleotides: TGTGCCAGCATGGAGGGGCCCAGGACGGGGGAGCAGTACTTC.

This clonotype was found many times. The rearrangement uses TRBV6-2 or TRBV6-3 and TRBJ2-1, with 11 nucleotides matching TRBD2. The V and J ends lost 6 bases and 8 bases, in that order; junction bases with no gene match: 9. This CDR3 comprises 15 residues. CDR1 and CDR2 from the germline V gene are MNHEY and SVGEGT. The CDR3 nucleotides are TGTGCCAGCAGCCTTAGCGGGAGGGCCAGGGATGAGCAGTTCTTC. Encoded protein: CASSLSGRARDEQFF.

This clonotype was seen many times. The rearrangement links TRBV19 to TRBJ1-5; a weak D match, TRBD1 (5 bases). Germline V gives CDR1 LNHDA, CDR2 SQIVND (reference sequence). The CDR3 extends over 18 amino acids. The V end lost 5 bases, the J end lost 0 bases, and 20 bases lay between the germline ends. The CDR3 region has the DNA TGTGCCAGTAGTCCTGGAGTTTCGGGGGGGATTAGCAATCAGCCCCAGCATTTT. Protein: CASSPGVSGGISNQPQHF.

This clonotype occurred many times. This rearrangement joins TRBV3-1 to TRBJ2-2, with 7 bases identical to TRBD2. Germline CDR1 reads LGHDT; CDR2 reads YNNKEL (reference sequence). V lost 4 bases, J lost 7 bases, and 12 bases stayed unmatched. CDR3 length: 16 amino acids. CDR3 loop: CASSPPRPREFGELFF. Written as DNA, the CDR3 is TGTGCCAGCAGCCCCCCTCGGCCGCGGGAGTTCGGGGAGCTGTTTTTT.

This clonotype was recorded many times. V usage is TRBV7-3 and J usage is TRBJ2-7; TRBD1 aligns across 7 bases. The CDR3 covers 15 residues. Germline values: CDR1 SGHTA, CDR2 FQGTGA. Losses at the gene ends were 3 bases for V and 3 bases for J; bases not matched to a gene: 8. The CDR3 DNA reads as TGTGCCAGCAGCTTCCGGGACAGCGGAATCTACGAGCAGTACTTC. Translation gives CASSFRDSGIYEQYF.

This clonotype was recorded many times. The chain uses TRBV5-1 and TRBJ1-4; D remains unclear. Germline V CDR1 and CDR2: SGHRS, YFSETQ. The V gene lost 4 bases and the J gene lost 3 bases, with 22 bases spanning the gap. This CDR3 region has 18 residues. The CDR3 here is CASSLDPRRALANEKLFF. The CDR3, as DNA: TGCGCCAGCAGCCTAGACCCCAGAAGGGCTCTAGCTAATGAAAAACTGTTTTTT. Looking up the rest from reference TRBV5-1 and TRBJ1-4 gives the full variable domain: KAGVTQTPRYLIKTRGQQVTLSCSPISGHRSVSWYQQTPGQGLQFLFEYFSETQRNKGNFPGRFSGRQFSNSRSEMNVSTLELGDSALYLCASSLDPRRALANEKLFFGSGTQLSVL.

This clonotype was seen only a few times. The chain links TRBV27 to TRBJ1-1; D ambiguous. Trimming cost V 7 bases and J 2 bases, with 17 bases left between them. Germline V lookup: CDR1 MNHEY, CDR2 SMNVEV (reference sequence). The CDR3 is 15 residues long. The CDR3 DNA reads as TGTGCCAGCACCGTCAGTCCCCTTTTAAACACTGAAGCTTTCTTT. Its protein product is CASTVSPLLNTEAFF.

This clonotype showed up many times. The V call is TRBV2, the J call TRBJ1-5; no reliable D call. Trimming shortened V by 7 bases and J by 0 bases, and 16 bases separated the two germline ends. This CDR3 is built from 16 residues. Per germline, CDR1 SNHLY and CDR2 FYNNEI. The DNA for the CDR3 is TGTGCCAGCACCGGGCGGGGATTATATAGCAATCAGCCCCAGCATTTT. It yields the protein CASTGRGLYSNQPQHF.

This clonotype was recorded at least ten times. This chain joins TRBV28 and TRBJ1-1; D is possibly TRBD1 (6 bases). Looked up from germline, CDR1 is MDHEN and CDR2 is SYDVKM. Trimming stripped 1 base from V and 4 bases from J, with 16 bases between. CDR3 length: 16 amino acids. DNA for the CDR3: TGTGCCAGCAGTTTATTCCTGGGGGGCGGGTTCACTGAAGCTTTCTTT. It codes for CASSLFLGGGFTEAFF. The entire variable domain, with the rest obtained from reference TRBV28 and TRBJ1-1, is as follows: DVKVTQSSRYLVKRTGEKVFLECVQDMDHENMFWYRQDPGLGLRLIYFSYDVKMKEKGDIPEGYSVSREKKERFSLILESASTNQTSMYLCASSLFLGGGFTEAFFGQGTRLTVV.

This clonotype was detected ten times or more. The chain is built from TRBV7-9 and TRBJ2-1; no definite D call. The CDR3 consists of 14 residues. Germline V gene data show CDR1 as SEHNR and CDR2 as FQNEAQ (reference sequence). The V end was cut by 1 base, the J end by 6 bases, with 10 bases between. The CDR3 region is CASSLVPMGNEQFF. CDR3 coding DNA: TGTGCCAGCAGCTTAGTCCCCATGGGCAATGAGCAGTTCTTC.

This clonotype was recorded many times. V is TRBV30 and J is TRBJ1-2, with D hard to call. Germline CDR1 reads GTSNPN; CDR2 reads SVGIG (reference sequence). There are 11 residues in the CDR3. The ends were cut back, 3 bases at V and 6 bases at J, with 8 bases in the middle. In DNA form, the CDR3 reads TGTGCCTGGAGCCGACTGAATGGCTACACCTTC. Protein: CAWSRLNGYTF.

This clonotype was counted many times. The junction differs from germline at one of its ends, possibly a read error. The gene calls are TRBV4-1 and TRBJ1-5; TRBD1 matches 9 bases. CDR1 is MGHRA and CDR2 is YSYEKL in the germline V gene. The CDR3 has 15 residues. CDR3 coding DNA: TGTGCCAGCAGCCAGGGACAGGGCGGCAATCAGCCCCAGCATTTT. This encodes CASSQGQGGNQPQHF.

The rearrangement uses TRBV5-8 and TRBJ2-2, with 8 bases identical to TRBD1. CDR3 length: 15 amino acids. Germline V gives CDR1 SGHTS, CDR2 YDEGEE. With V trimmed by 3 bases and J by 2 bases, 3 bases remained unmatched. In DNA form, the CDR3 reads TGTGCCAGCAGCTCGACAGGGGTTAACACCGGGGAGCTGTTTTTT. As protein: CASSSTGVNTGELFF.

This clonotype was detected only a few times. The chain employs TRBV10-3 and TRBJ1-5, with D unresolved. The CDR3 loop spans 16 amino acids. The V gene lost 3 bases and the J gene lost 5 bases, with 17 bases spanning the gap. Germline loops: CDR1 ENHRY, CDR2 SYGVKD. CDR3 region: CAISDTRPALDQPQHF. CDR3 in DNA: TGTGCCATCAGTGACACGCGTCCTGCCCTTGATCAGCCCCAGCATTTT.

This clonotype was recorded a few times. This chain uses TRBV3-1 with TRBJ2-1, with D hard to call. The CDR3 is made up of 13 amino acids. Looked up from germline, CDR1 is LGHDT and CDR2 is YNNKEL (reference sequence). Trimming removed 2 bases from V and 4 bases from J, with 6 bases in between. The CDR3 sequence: CASSQFVYNEQFF. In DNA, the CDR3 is TGTGCCAGCAGCCAATTTGTTTACAATGAGCAGTTCTTC.